These T cell receptor beta chains were read from a single sample in a study of blood T cells in healthy people across ages. TCRdb called the 5' RACE reads again in MiXCR, with one record for every CDR3 protein. The table shows about 680,000 distinct CDR3 sequences, with about half occurring only once. The sample comprised blood. The receptors shown here come from a woman in her sixties or seventies in good health. The CDR3 runs from the conserved cysteine through the conserved F or W. Each record gives: D gene, J gene, V gene, clone size, CDR3 DNA, CDR3 protein. A D gene is named only where the DNA matches it firmly. Clone size is not always given. Where it is, it says once, few, many or a class for expanded clones.

>NA|TRBJ2-5|TRBV29-1|NA
TGCAGCGTTGTTCCGGGAGTGGAGACCCAGTACTTC
CSVVPGVETQYF
>NA|TRBJ1-2|TRBV28|NA
TGTGCCAGCAGTTTCGGTGAATCTTACACCTTC
CASSFGESYTF
>NA|TRBJ2-1|TRBV4-1|few
TGCGCCAGCAGACGAACTACCGTCTACAATGAGCAGTTCTTC
CASRRTTVYNEQFF
>TRBD2|TRBJ2-1|TRBV12-3/TRBV12-4|many
TGTGCCAGCGGCCAAGGGGCGGGAGGGCCAGGCAATGAGCAGTTCTTC
CASGQGAGGPGNEQFF
>TRBD2|TRBJ2-5|TRBV5-1|few
TGCGCCAGCAGCCCCCTTAGCGGGAGGGCCCCAGAGACCCAGTACTTC
CASSPLSGRAPETQYF
>NA|TRBJ2-1|TRBV5-1|NA
TGCGCCAGCAGCACTTCCGGGCCGCCGCAGAATGAGCAGTTCTTC
CASSTSGPPQNEQFF
>NA|TRBJ1-5|TRBV7-9|NA
TGTGCCAGCAGCTTAGGCCCCGAGTTCGGCAATCAGCCCCAGCATTTT
CASSLGPEFGNQPQHF
>TRBD2|TRBJ2-5|TRBV20-1|NA
TGCAGTGCTAGAGATCAACTAGCGGGAGGGCGGGTCCAAGAGACCCAGTACTTC
CSARDQLAGGRVQETQYF
>NA|TRBJ2-7|TRBV6-5|few
TGTGCCAGCAGTTACACCGTCAACGGTTACTACGAGCAGTACTTC
CASSYTVNGYYEQYF
>TRBD1|TRBJ1-2|TRBV5-8|few
TGTGCCAGCAGCTTGGGGACAGGACTCGGCTATGGCTACACCTTC
CASSLGTGLGYGYTF
>TRBD2|TRBJ2-3|TRBV12-3/TRBV12-4|NA
TGTGCCAGCAGTTCAAGAGGACTAGCGGAGACAGATACGCAGTATTTT
CASSSRGLAETDTQYF
>TRBD1|TRBJ1-6|TRBV7-2|NA
TGTGCCAGCAGCTACCTGGACAGGGGGGACAGTGTACCCCTCCACTTT
CASSYLDRGDSVPLHF
>TRBD1|TRBJ1-2|TRBV20-1|few
TGCAGTGCGCAAGGGGGCGCGGGCTATGGCTACACCTTC
CSAQGGAGYGYTF
>TRBD1|TRBJ2-7|TRBV10-3|NA
TGTGCCATCAGTGAGTCGCGGGCAGGGGGACCCGAGCAGTACTTC
CAISESRAGGPEQYF
>NA|TRBJ2-5|TRBV4-2|NA
TGTGCCAGCAGCCAAGATGGGGGCAGCCAAGAGGCCCAGTACTTC
CASSQDGGSQEAQYF
>NA|TRBJ1-2|TRBV20-1|NA
TGCAGTGCTATGGAGGGCAGGGGATCATTTGGCTACACCTTC
CSAMEGRGSFGYTF
>NA|TRBJ1-5|TRBV15|NA
TGTGCCACCAGCAGAGAGGGGCTGGGGCAGCCCCAGCATTTT
CATSREGLGQPQHF
>TRBD2|TRBJ2-7|TRBV7-2|few
TGTGCCAGCAGCTTAAACGCGGGAGTCTACGAGCAGTACTTC
CASSLNAGVYEQYF
>NA|TRBJ2-3|TRBV15|many
TGTGCCACCAGCAGAGCGCTAGATACGCAGTATTTT
CATSRALDTQYF
>TRBD2|TRBJ2-1|TRBV20-1|NA
TGCAGTGCTAGAGTGGCGGGAGGGAAGGGGTTATACAATGAGCAGTTCTTC
CSARVAGGKGLYNEQFF
>NA|TRBJ2-7|TRBV9|NA
TGTGCCAGCAGCGTCGGCGGGACGGAGACCTACGAGCAGTACTTC
CASSVGGTETYEQYF
>TRBD2|TRBJ2-3|TRBV28|NA
TGTGCCAGCAGTTTCGGAAGCGGGAGGGCCAGGGATACGCAGTATTTT
CASSFGSGRARDTQYF
>TRBD2|TRBJ2-7|TRBV6-2/TRBV6-3|NA
TGTGCCAGCAGTTGGACTAGCGGATACTACAATGAGCAGTACTTC
CASSWTSGYYNEQYF
>NA|TRBJ1-6|TRBV7-9|NA
TGTGCCAGCAGCCCGGCCGGACCCCTCCACTTT
CASSPAGPLHF
>NA|TRBJ2-1|TRBV7-2|few
TGTGCCAGCAGCTTAGAAAGATCCTACAATGAGCAGTTCTTC
CASSLERSYNEQFF
>TRBD1|TRBJ1-2|TRBV7-2|NA
TGTGCCAGCAGCCTCCGGACAGGGGGCACGAGAGGCTACACCTTC
CASSLRTGGTRGYTF
>TRBD2|TRBJ2-5|TRBV6-2/TRBV6-3|NA
TGTGCCAGCAGTCTCCGGGACTACCAACAAGAGACCCAGTACTTC
CASSLRDYQQETQYF